The clone carrying this T cell receptor (beta chain) was observed at least ten times. Its cognate antigen is unknown. This specimen comes from a study of regulatory T cells in long-lasting Graves disease. V was pared by 6 bases and J by 4 bases, with 9 bases of the junction left unmatched. Germline V gives CDR1 MDHEN, CDR2 SYDVKM. The CDR3 runs 15 residues. Both iRepertoire HTBI primers and Arm-PCR of CDR3 regions were used to build the TCR beta libraries. One entry per CDR3 protein, called by TCRdb with MiXCR from the multiplex PCR reads. This table has 400,000 to 500,000 distinct CDR3 sequences, 20% to 25% appearing once. Study-wide points: No thyroid tissue was studied; the work used peripheral blood only. Newly diagnosed patients shared about a thousand public clonotypes; persistent patients shared approximately 2,700. TRBV28, TRBJ1-2 and TRBJ2-5 emerged as the favored segments in persistent disease.

Regarding time point: persistent/refractory GD, antithyroid drugs over 5 years with positive TRAb. TCR sequences were obtained from RNA taken from PBMCs. Sample: peripheral blood mononuclear cells (PBMCs), taken when the disease was refractory, from a patient treated with antithyroid drugs. The chain joins TRBV28 to TRBJ1-2, with TRBD1 matching over 9 bases. The receptor was derived from a female donor with Graves disease. The chain's CDR3 is CASSTPGQGTYGYTF. CDR3 sequence (DNA): TGTGCCAGCAGCACGCCAGGACAGGGGACCTATGGCTACACCTTC.